What follows describes a single T cell receptor (beta chain). Its matching antigen is unknown. The germline gene is not matched at one end of the junction; a read error may be the cause. This entry comes from a study of cytomegalovirus exposure and HLA in healthy donors. Whole-study findings and limits: According to the study, 150 to 200 TCR beta chains were cytomegalovirus-associated. TCR sequences were mostly rare, though some public TCRs occurred in many donors.

The PCR employed 60 Vbeta primers together with 13 Jbeta primers. TCRdb's table, derived via immunoSEQ multiplex PCR, lists solely in-frame clones and lacks some. The sample consists of approximately 150,000 clones, around 86% of them appearing once. The CDR3 length is 16 residues. Germline values: CDR1 SEHNR, CDR2 FQNEAQ (reference sequence). The sequencing sample was made of PBMCs. The rearrangement joins TRBV7-9 to TRBJ2-1; a possible D gene is TRBD2 (6 bases). The TCR comes from a woman in her twenties or thirties in good health and CMV-seronegative. CDR3: CSSSSVASVDNYEQFF. CDR3 nucleotides: TGTTCCAGCAGTTCAGTGGCTAGCGTTGATAACTATGAGCAGTTCTTC.